Listed here are 32 T cell receptor beta chains from one sample, sequenced in a study of blood T cell repertoires in COVID-19. Produced via immunoSEQ multiplex PCR; TCRdb's table is partial and in-frame only. The sample holds some 170,000 clones; roughly 87% are singletons and the top ten take roughly 4%. Material for sequencing was peripheral blood. Receptor source: a woman aged 60-75 years who had recovered from COVID-19.

This sequence joins TRBV28 and TRBJ1-1; D is unresolved. Between the trimmed V and J ends, which lost 6 bases and 3 bases, there was a span of 8 bases. The CDR3 length is 12 residues. From germline, CDR1 is MDHEN and CDR2 SYDVKM. In DNA form, the CDR3 reads TGTGCCAGCAGGGCGGAGTACACTGAAGCTTTCTTT. Translated: CASRAEYTEAFF. The entire variable domain, with the rest obtained from reference TRBV28 and TRBJ1-1, is as follows: DVKVTQSSRYLVKRTGEKVFLECVQDMDHENMFWYRQDPGLGLRLIYFSYDVKMKEKGDIPEGYSVSREKKERFSLILESASTNQTSMYLCASRAEYTEAFFGQGTRLTVV.

This chain links TRBV5-6 with TRBJ2-5; TRBD2 matches 7 bases. The CDR3 has 13 residues. V lost 4 bases to trimming and J lost 1 base; unmatched junction nucleotides: 1. Germline assignment: CDR1 SGHDT and CDR2 YYEEEE. Here the CDR3 reads CASSLAVQETQYF. CDR3 DNA sequence: TGTGCCAGCAGCCTAGCGGTCCAAGAGACCCAGTACTTC.

The chain has TRBV7-9 and TRBJ2-4; 8 bases agree with TRBD1. The CDR3 is 18 amino acids. With 5 bases clipped from V and 1 base from J, the junction kept 13 bases outside the gene matches. Germline V gene sequence: CDR1 SEHNR, CDR2 FQNEAQ (reference sequence). Written as DNA, the CDR3 is TGTGCCAGCAGCCCGGGGACAGGAGGGGGTATTGCCAAAAACATTCAGTACTTC. Residues: CASSPGTGGGIAKNIQYF.

The V and J genes are TRBV5-4 and TRBJ1-1; a possible D gene is TRBD1 (6 bases). The V gene's germline CDR1 is SGHNT and CDR2 YYREEE (reference sequence). The CDR3 runs 13 residues. V dropped 0 bases and J dropped 3 bases, with 6 bases sitting between them. The CDR3 DNA is TGTGCCAGCAGCTTGGACAGGGACACTGAAGCTTTCTTT. Protein product: CASSLDRDTEAFF.

The V call is TRBV24-1, the J call TRBJ2-5, with a possible D match to TRBD1 (6 bases). This CDR3 spans 14 amino acids. The ends were cut back, 3 bases at V and 7 bases at J, with 14 bases in the middle. Germline CDR1 KGHDR, CDR2 SFDVKD. The CDR3 spells CATSDTRGSGTQYF. The CDR3 DNA reads TGTGCCACCAGTGATACCAGGGGTTCTGGGACCCAGTACTTC.

The chain carries TRBV30 and TRBJ1-6, with 10 bases fitting TRBD1. Unmatched junction bases numbered 2, after V lost 3 bases and J lost 6 bases. This CDR3 comprises 14 residues. Per germline, CDR1 GTSNPN and CDR2 SVGIG (reference sequence). CDR3 residues: CAWRGDRGNSPLHF. In DNA, the CDR3 is TGTGCCTGGAGAGGGGACAGGGGTAATTCACCCCTCCACTTT.

The V gene is TRBV4-1, the J gene TRBJ1-4; weak D call: TRBD1 (5 bases). V was cut by 1 base and J by 0 bases, with 9 bases left in between. The CDR3 is 16 amino acids. Germline assignment: CDR1 MGHRA and CDR2 YSYEKL. CDR3: CASSQADIATNEKLFF. The CDR3 DNA reads TGCGCCAGCAGCCAAGCGGACATTGCAACTAATGAAAAACTGTTTTTT.

This sequence joins TRBV30 and TRBJ1-1; D is possibly TRBD1 (6 bases). The CDR3 has 14 residues. V was trimmed by 3 bases and J by 4 bases, leaving 15 bases between them. The germline CDR1 and CDR2 sequences are GTSNPN and SVGIG (reference sequence). The CDR3 sequence is CAWSARRGGTEAFF. The CDR3 region has the DNA TGTGCCTGGAGCGCCCGGAGGGGGGGCACTGAAGCTTTCTTT.

The chain employs TRBV24-1 and TRBJ2-1; maybe TRBD1 (6 bases). V dropped 7 bases and J dropped 3 bases, with 9 bases sitting between them. This CDR3 contains 13 residues. Germline loops: CDR1 KGHDR, CDR2 SFDVKD. CDR3 sequence (DNA): TGTGCCACCAGACAGGGTCTCTACAATGAGCAGTTCTTC. This gives the protein CATRQGLYNEQFF.

The chain carries TRBV10-3 and TRBJ1-5; D remains unclear. There are 15 residues in the CDR3. Per germline, CDR1 ENHRY and CDR2 SYGVKD. Trimming removed 3 bases from V and 4 bases from J, with 13 bases in between. The CDR3 DNA reads as TGTGCCATCAGTGAAGGCCAGGCTTGGAATCAGCCCCAGCATTTT. Translating it yields CAISEGQAWNQPQHF.

V usage is TRBV30 and J usage is TRBJ2-7, with TRBD2 identical over 7 bases. The length of the CDR3 is 13 residues. The germline V gene has CDR1 GTSNPN and CDR2 SVGIG (reference sequence). V trimming: 1 base; J trimming: 5 bases; junction bases outside the gene matches: 5. CDR3: CAWSGLAENEQYF. The DNA of the CDR3 is TGTGCCTGGAGTGGACTAGCTGAGAACGAGCAGTACTTC.

The chain uses TRBV19 and TRBJ1-2; 7 positions agree with TRBD1. V shed 4 bases and J 8 bases; nucleotides not matched to a gene: 7. CDR3 length equals 13 residues. Germline V gives CDR1 LNHDA, CDR2 SQIVND (reference sequence). DNA of the CDR3: TGTGCCAGTAGTAATCGACAGGGATCCGGCTACACCTTC. Protein product: CASSNRQGSGYTF.

The chain combines TRBV19 with TRBJ1-1; D might be TRBD1 (6 bases). Trimming pared 6 bases from V and 2 bases from J, leaving 13 bases between. Germline CDR1 is LNHDA and CDR2 is SQIVND (reference sequence). CDR3 size: 14 residues. The CDR3, as DNA: TGTGCCAGTAGATCAGGGGCGTTAAACACTGAAGCTTTCTTT. Protein: CASRSGALNTEAFF.

This chain connects TRBV2 to TRBJ1-1; 10 bases line up with TRBD1. Per the germline V gene, CDR1 is SNHLY and CDR2 is FYNNEI. The CDR3 spans 15 residues. Trimming removed 6 bases from V and 3 bases from J; junction bases left unmatched: 7. In nucleotides, the CDR3 is TGTGCCAGCAGAAAGACAGGGGGCCTAGACACTGAAGCTTTCTTT. It yields the protein CASRKTGGLDTEAFF.

The chain combines TRBV28 with TRBJ2-1; D is undetermined. The CDR3 covers 14 residues. Deletions cut 3 bases from V and 1 base from J, with 7 bases between. Germline V gives CDR1 MDHEN, CDR2 SYDVKM. CDR3 nucleotide sequence: TGTGCCAGCAGTTTCGGTTATTCCTACAATGAGCAGTTCTTC. Amino acids: CASSFGYSYNEQFF.

V gene TRBV30 combines with J gene TRBJ1-5; D unresolved. Germline CDR1 reads GTSNPN; CDR2 reads SVGIG (reference sequence). The CDR3 has 15 residues. V lost 5 bases, J lost 9 bases, and 23 bases lay in between. The CDR3 sequence is CAWYDDRGRELPQHF. CDR3 coding DNA: TGTGCCTGGTATGACGATCGGGGTAGGGAATTGCCCCAGCATTTT.

This chain joins TRBV6-5 and TRBJ2-2; 9 bases are a match to TRBD1. With V trimmed by 8 bases and J by 1 base, 2 bases remained unmatched. Germline V gives CDR1 MNHEY, CDR2 SVGAGI. The CDR3 is made up of 14 amino acids. CDR3 protein: CASRQGVNTGELFF. CDR3 nucleotides: TGTGCCAGCCGACAGGGGGTGAACACCGGGGAGCTGTTTTTT.

This chain uses TRBV12-3 or TRBV12-4 with TRBJ2-1; possible D gene TRBD1, 6 bases. The V and J ends lost 7 bases and 4 bases respectively, with 11 bases between them. This CDR3 is built from 13 residues. The CDR3 DNA sequence: TGTGCCAGCACCAGGACAGAGTACAATGAGCAGTTCTTC. As protein: CASTRTEYNEQFF.

This chain uses TRBV6-2 or TRBV6-3 with TRBJ2-1, with D perhaps matching TRBD2 (6 bases). This CDR3 comprises 16 residues. V shed 5 bases and J shed 9 bases, with 23 bases lying between them. Per germline, CDR1 MNHEY and CDR2 SVGEGT. The CDR3 reads CASSTISGGSLVEQFF. The CDR3 nucleotides read TGTGCCAGCAGTACGATCTCTGGGGGGTCGCTTGTTGAGCAGTTCTTC.

This chain joins TRBV6-5 and TRBJ2-7; 7 bases map to TRBD1. The CDR3 runs to 13 residues. V shed 7 bases, J shed 4 bases, and the junction held 7 bases outside the gene matches. In germline, CDR1 is MNHEY, CDR2 SVGAGI. The CDR3 region has the DNA TGTGCCAGCACTGGGGACAGTAGGTACGAGCAGTACTTC. This gives the protein CASTGDSRYEQYF.

This chain joins TRBV27 and TRBJ2-7, with 9 bases that match TRBD2. Germline values: CDR1 MNHEY, CDR2 SMNVEV (reference sequence). The trim removed 7 bases at V and 6 bases at J, leaving 7 bases unmatched. The CDR3 totals 13 residues. The CDR3: CASILAGDVEQYF. CDR3 coding DNA: TGTGCCAGCATCTTAGCGGGGGACGTCGAGCAGTACTTC.

V gene TRBV18 combines with J gene TRBJ1-2, with 12 bases that match TRBD1. The germline V gene encodes CDR1 KGHSH and CDR2 LQKENI. V lost 3 bases and J lost 7; bases outside the gene matches: 6. The CDR3 sequence is 15 residues long. CDR3 DNA: TGTGCCAGCTCACCTCAGGGACAGGGGGCAATTGGCTACACCTTC. This gives the protein CASSPQGQGAIGYTF.

The genes are TRBV3-1 (or the pseudogene TRBV3-2) and TRBJ2-4, with 11 bases matching TRBD2. Germline values: CDR1 LGHDT, CDR2 YNNKEL (reference sequence). The junction had 4 bases not matched to a gene; V was cut back by 4 bases and J by 5 bases. The CDR3 consists of 15 residues. CDR3 region: CASSPTSGVQNIQYF. In DNA, the CDR3 is TGTGCCAGCAGCCCGACTAGCGGGGTTCAAAACATTCAGTACTTC.

This clone was counted once. V and J are TRBV4-3 and TRBJ1-2, with 9 bases fitting TRBD1. The germline CDR1 and CDR2 sequences are LGHNA and YSLEER. CDR3 length equals 14 residues. V lost 1 base, J lost 5 bases, and 2 bases stayed unmatched. CDR3 amino acids: CASSQAGTGYGYTF. DNA of the CDR3: TGCGCCAGCAGCCAAGCCGGGACAGGGTATGGCTACACCTTC.

CDR3: CASSRQETQYF. The CDR3 DNA reads as TGTGCCAGCAGCCGACAGGAGACCCAGTACTTC. The chain combines TRBV5-6 with TRBJ2-5, with a possible D match to TRBD1 (5 bases). V was cut by 4 bases and J by 5 bases, with 6 bases left in between. Germline CDR1 is SGHDT and CDR2 is YYEEEE. This CDR3 comprises 11 residues. Variable domain in full (rest from reference TRBV5-6 and TRBJ2-5): DAGVTQSPTHLIKTRGQQVTLRCSPKSGHDTVSWYQQALGQGPQFIFQYYEEEERQRGNFPDRFSGHQFPNYSSELNVNALLLGDSALYLCASSRQETQYFGPGTRLLVL.

The CDR3 is CASSPGQDEQYF. The CDR3 nucleotides are TGTGCCAGCAGCCCTGGACAGGATGAGCAGTACTTC. J is TRBJ2-7 and V is TRBV5-6, with 7 bases that match TRBD1. The germline V gene encodes CDR1 SGHDT and CDR2 YYEEEE. There are 12 residues in the CDR3. Losses at the gene ends were 4 bases for V and 7 bases for J; bases not matched to a gene: 5. Combining the CDR3 with reference TRBV5-6 and TRBJ2-7 gives the whole variable domain DAGVTQSPTHLIKTRGQQVTLRCSPKSGHDTVSWYQQALGQGPQFIFQYYEEEERQRGNFPDRFSGHQFPNYSSELNVNALLLGDSALYLCASSPGQDEQYFGPGTRLTVT.

This clone turned up a few times. The chain links TRBV19 to TRBJ1-6, with D possibly matching TRBD1 (6 bases). The CDR3 consists of 15 residues. Trimming shortened V by 4 bases and J by 3 bases, and 10 bases separated the two germline ends. Germline CDR1 LNHDA, CDR2 SQIVND (reference sequence). CDR3 protein: CASSTGVGYNSPLHF. Here the CDR3 DNA reads TGTGCCAGTAGTACAGGGGTTGGCTATAATTCACCCCTCCACTTT.

The chain is built from TRBV6-5 and TRBJ2-1; 9 nucleotides line up with TRBD1. The ends lost 6 bases at V and 9 bases at J; junction bases unmatched: 12. CDR1 MNHEY and CDR2 SVGAGI come from the germline V gene. This CDR3 region has 15 residues. This CDR3 is CASRPGTGPLGEQFF. As DNA, the CDR3 is TGTGCCAGCAGACCCGGGACAGGGCCTTTAGGTGAGCAGTTCTTC.

This chain connects TRBV7-3 to TRBJ2-1; 9 bases fit TRBD1. CDR1 SGHTA and CDR2 FQGTGA come from the germline V gene. This CDR3 region has 15 residues. With V trimmed by 4 bases and J by 3 bases, 4 bases remained unmatched. In DNA, the CDR3 is TGTGCCAGCAGCTCAGGGGGACAGGGCTACAATGAGCAGTTCTTC. Translation gives CASSSGGQGYNEQFF. The whole variable domain, filled in from reference TRBV7-3 and TRBJ2-1, reads GAGVSQTPSNKVTEKGKYVELRCDPISGHTALYWYRQSLGQGPEFLIYFQGTGAADDSGLPNDRFFAVRPEGSVSTLKIQRTERGDSAVYLCASSSGGQGYNEQFFGPGTRLTVL.

This clone was picked up one time. This rearrangement joins TRBV5-1 to TRBJ2-5, with 7 nucleotides matching TRBD2. CDR1 is SGHRS, CDR2 YFSETQ, per germline. The CDR3 has 15 residues. Germline trimming cut 1 base from V and 1 base from J; bases unmatched to any gene: 4. The CDR3 nucleotides are TGCGCCAGCAGCTTGAGCGGGGTCCTCCAAGAGACCCAGTACTTC. Amino acid sequence: CASSLSGVLQETQYF. Based on the CDR3 plus reference TRBV5-1 and TRBJ2-5, the full variable domain is KAGVTQTPRYLIKTRGQQVTLSCSPISGHRSVSWYQQTPGQGLQFLFEYFSETQRNKGNFPGRFSGRQFSNSRSEMNVSTLELGDSALYLCASSLSGVLQETQYFGPGTRLLVL.

V and J are TRBV9 and TRBJ1-2; 7 nucleotides match TRBD1. This CDR3 is built from 13 residues. Germline lookup yields CDR1 SGDLS and CDR2 YYNGEE. Trimming at V came to 2 bases and at J to 8 bases, leaving 6 bases not matched to a gene. The CDR3 loop reads CASSVGQGGGYTF. The DNA of the CDR3 is TGTGCCAGCAGCGTGGGGCAGGGGGGAGGCTACACCTTC.

This clone was observed once. The chain recombines TRBV28 with TRBJ2-3; the D is unclear. Germline V gene data show CDR1 as MDHEN and CDR2 as SYDVKM. The CDR3 runs to 12 residues. The V gene lost 5 bases and the J gene lost 5 bases, with 8 bases spanning the gap. DNA of the CDR3: TGTGCCAGCAGTCGCCTATTAGATACGCAGTATTTT. Protein sequence: CASSRLLDTQYF.